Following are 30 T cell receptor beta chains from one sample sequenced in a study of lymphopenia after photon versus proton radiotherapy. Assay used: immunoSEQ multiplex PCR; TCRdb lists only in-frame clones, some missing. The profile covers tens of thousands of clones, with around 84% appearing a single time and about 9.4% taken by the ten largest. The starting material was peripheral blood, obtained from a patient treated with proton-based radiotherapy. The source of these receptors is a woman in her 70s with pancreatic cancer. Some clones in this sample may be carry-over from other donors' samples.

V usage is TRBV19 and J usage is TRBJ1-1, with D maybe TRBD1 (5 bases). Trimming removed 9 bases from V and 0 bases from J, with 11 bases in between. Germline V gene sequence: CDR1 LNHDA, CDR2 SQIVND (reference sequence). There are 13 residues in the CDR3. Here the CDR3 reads CASLGAMNTEAFF. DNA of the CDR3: TGTGCCAGCCTAGGGGCTATGAACACTGAAGCTTTCTTT.

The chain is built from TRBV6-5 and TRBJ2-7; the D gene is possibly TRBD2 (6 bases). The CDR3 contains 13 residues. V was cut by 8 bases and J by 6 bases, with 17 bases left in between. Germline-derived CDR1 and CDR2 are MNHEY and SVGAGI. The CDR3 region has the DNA TGTGCCAGCTCCCTACTGGGGGGACCCGAGCAGTACTTC. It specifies CASSLLGGPEQYF.

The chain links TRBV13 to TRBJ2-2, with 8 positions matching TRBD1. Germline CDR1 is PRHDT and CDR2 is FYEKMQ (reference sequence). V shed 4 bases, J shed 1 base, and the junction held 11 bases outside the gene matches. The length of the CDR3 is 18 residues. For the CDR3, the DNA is TGTGCCAGCAGCTCCCCTGTTGTGACAGGGGAGAACACCGGGGAGCTGTTTTTT. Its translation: CASSSPVVTGENTGELFF.

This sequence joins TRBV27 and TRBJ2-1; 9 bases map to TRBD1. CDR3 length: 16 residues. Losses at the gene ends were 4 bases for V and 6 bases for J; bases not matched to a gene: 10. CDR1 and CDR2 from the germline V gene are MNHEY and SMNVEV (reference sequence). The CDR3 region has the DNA TGTGCCAGCAGTTCAATCCCGGGACAGGGACTCAATGAGCAGTTCTTC. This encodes CASSSIPGQGLNEQFF.

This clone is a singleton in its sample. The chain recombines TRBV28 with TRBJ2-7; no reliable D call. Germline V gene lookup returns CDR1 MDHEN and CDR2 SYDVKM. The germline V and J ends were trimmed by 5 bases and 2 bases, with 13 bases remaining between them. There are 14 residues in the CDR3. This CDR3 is CASSPLDGPYEQYF. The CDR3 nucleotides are TGTGCCAGCAGTCCCCTCGACGGACCCTACGAGCAGTACTTC.

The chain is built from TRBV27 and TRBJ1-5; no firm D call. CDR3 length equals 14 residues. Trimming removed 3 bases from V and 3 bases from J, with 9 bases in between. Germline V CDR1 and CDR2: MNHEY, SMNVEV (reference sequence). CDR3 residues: CASSLGPDNQPQHF. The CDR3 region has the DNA TGTGCCAGCAGTTTGGGCCCGGACAATCAGCCCCAGCATTTT.

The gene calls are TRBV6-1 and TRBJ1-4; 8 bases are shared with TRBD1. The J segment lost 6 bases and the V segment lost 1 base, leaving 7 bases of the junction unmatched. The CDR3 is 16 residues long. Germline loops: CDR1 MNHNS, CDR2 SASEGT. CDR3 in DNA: TGTGCCAGCAGTGAAGATAGGGCAGGGGGCTATGAAAAACTGTTTTTT. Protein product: CASSEDRAGGYEKLFF.

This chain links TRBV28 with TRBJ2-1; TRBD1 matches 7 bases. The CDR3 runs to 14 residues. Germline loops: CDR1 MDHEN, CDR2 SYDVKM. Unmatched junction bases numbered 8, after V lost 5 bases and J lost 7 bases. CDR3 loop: CASSLTTTGNEQFF. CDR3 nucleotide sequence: TGTGCCAGCAGTCTCACAACGACAGGGAATGAGCAGTTCTTC.

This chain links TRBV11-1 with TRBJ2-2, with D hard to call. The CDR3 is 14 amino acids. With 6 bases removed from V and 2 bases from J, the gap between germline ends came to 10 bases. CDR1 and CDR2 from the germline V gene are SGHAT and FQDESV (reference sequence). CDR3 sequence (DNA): TGTGCCAGCAGTCAGTTATTAAACACCGGGGAGCTGTTTTTT. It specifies CASSQLLNTGELFF. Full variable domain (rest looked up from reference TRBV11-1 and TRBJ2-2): EAEVAQSPRYKITEKSQAVAFWCDPISGHATLYWYRQILGQGPELLVQFQDESVVDDSQLPKDRFSAERLKGVDSTLKIQPAELGDSAMYLCASSQLLNTGELFFGEGSRLTVL.

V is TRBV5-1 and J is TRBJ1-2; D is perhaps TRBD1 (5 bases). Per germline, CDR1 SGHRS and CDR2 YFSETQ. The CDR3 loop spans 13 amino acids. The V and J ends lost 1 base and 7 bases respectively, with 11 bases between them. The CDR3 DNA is TGCGCCAGCAGCTTGTGGGGGGAAACTGGCTACACCTTC. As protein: CASSLWGETGYTF.

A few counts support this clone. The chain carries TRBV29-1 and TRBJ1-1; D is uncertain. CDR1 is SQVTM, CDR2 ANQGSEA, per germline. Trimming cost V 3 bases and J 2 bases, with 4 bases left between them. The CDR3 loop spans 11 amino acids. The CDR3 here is CSVDINTEAFF. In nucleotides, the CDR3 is TGCAGCGTTGACATTAACACTGAAGCTTTCTTT.

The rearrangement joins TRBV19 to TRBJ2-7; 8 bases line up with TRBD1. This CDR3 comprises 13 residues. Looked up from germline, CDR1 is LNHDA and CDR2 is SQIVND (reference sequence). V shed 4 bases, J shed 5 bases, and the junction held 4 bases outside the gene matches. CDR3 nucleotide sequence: TGTGCCAGTAGTACAGGGGGCTGGGACGAGCAGTACTTC. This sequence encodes CASSTGGWDEQYF. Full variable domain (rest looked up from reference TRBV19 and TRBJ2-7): DGGITQSPKYLFRKEGQNVTLSCEQNLNHDAMYWYRQDPGQGLRLIYYSQIVNDFQKGDIAEGYSVSREKKESFPLTVTSAQKNPTAFYLCASSTGGWDEQYFGPGTRLTVT.

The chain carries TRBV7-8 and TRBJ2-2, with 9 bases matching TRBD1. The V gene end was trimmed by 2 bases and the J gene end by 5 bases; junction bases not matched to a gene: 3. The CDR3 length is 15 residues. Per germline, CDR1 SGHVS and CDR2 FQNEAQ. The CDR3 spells CASSLLGTGTGELFF. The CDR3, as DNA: TGTGCCAGCAGCTTACTCGGGACAGGGACCGGGGAGCTGTTTTTT.

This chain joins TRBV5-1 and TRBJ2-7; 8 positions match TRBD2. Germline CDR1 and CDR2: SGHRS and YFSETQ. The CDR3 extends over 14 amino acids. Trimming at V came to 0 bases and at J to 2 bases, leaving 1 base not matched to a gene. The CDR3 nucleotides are TGCGCCAGCAGCTTGGCGGGAGGGACCTACGAGCAGTACTTC. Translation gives CASSLAGGTYEQYF.

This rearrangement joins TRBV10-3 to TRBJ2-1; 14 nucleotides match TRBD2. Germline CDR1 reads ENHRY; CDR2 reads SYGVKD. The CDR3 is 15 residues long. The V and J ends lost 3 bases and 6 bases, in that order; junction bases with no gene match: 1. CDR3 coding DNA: TGTGCCATCAGTGAAGGACTAGCGGGAGGCAATGAGCAGTTCTTC. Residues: CAISEGLAGGNEQFF.

CDR3 coding DNA: TGTGCCAGTAGTCCCGGTAACTCGAACACTGAAGCTTTCTTT. Its protein is CASSPGNSNTEAFF. The chain has TRBV19 and TRBJ1-1, with no clear D. From germline, CDR1 is LNHDA and CDR2 SQIVND (reference sequence). V lost 5 bases to trimming and J lost 1 base, with 11 bases between them. The CDR3 has 14 amino acids.

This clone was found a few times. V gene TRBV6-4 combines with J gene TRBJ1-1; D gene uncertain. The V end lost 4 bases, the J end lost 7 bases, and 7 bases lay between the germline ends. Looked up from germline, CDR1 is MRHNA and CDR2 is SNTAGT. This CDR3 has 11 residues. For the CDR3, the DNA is TGTGCCAGCAGTGGCCCGGGTGAAGCTTTCTTT. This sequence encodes CASSGPGEAFF.

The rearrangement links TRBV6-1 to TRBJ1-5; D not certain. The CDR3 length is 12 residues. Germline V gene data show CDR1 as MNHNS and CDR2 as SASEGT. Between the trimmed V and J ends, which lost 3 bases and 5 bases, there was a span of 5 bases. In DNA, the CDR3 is TGTGCCAGCAGTGAGGTCGATCAGCCCCAGCATTTT. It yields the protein CASSEVDQPQHF.

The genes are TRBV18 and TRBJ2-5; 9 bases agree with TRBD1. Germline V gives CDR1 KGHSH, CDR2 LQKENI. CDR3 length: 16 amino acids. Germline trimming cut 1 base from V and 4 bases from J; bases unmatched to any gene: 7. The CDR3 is CASSPRPGQGLETQYF. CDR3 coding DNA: TGTGCCAGCTCACCACGCCCGGGACAGGGATTAGAGACCCAGTACTTC.

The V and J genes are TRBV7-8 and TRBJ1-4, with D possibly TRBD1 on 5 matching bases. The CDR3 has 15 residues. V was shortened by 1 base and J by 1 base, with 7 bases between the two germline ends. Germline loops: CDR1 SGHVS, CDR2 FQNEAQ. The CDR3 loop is CASSLDGGTNEKLFF. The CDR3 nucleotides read TGTGCCAGCAGCTTAGATGGGGGAACTAATGAAAAACTGTTTTTT. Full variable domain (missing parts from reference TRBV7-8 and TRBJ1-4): GAGVSQSPRYKVAKRGQDVALRCDPISGHVSLFWYQQALGQGPEFLTYFQNEAQLDKSGLPSDRFFAERPEGSVSTLKIQRTQQEDSAVYLCASSLDGGTNEKLFFGSGTQLSVL.

DNA of the CDR3: TGTGCCAGCACTAGCACAGATACGCAGTATTTT. It encodes CASTSTDTQYF. The chain uses TRBV7-2 and TRBJ2-3, with D hard to call. V was cut by 7 bases and J by 0 bases, with 2 bases left in between. The germline V gene has CDR1 SGHTA and CDR2 FQGNSA. The CDR3 runs to 11 residues.

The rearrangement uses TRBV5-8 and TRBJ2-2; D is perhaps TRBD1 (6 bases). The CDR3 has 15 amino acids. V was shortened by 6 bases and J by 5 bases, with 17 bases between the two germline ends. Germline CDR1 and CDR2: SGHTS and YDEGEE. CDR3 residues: CASNFPGRGTGELFF. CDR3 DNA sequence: TGTGCCAGCAACTTCCCGGGAAGGGGGACCGGGGAGCTGTTTTTT.

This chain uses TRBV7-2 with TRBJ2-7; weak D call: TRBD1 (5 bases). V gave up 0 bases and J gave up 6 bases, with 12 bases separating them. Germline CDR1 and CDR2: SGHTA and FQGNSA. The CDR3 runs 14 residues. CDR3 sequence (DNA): TGTGCCAGCAGCTTAGCCCAGGGAAATAGCGAGCAGTACTTC. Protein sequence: CASSLAQGNSEQYF.

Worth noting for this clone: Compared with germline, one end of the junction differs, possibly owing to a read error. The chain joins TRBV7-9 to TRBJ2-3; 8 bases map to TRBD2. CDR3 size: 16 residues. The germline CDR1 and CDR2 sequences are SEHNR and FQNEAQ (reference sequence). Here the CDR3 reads CASSLGLADATDTQYF. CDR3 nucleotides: TGTGCCAGCAGTTTAGGACTAGCTGACGCCACAGATACGCAGTATTTT.

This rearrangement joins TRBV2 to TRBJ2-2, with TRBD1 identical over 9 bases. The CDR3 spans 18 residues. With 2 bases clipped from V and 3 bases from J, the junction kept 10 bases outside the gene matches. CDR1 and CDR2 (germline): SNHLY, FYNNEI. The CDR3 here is CASSEQRFDRGYTGELFF. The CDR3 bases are TGTGCCAGCAGTGAACAGAGGTTTGACAGGGGGTACACCGGGGAGCTGTTTTTT.

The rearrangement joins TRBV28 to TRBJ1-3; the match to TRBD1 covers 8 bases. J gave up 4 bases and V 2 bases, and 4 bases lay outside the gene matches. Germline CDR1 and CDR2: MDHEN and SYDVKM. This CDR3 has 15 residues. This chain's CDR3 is CASSLGQGPGNTIYF. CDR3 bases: TGTGCCAGCAGTTTAGGACAGGGTCCCGGAAACACCATATATTTT.

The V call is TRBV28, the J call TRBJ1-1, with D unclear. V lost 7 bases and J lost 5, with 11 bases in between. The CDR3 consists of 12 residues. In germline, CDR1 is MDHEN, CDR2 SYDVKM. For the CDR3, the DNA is TGTGCCAGCACTGAGTTGGAAACTGAAGCTTTCTTT. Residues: CASTELETEAFF.

The DNA of the CDR3 is TGTGCCAGCAACAGGGAATCATCTCTCGACGGCTACACCTTC. Translation: CASNRESSLDGYTF. This chain joins TRBV28 and TRBJ1-2; D might be TRBD1 (6 bases). CDR3 size: 14 residues. Germline loops: CDR1 MDHEN, CDR2 SYDVKM. Between the trimmed V and J ends, which lost 7 bases and 8 bases, there was a span of 20 bases.

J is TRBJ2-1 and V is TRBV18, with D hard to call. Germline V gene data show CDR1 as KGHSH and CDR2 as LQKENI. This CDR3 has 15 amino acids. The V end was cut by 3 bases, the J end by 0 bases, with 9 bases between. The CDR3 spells CASSPAGFSYNEQFF. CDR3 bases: TGTGCCAGCTCACCCGCCGGGTTCTCCTACAATGAGCAGTTCTTC.

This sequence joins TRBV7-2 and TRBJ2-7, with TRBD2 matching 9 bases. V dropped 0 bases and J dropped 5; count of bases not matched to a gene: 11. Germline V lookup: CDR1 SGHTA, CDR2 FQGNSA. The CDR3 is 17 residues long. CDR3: CASSLAQPGLAFDEQYF. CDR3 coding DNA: TGTGCCAGCAGCTTAGCGCAACCGGGACTAGCTTTTGACGAGCAGTACTTC.